This TCR beta chain came from a study of shared clonotypes between healthy human individuals. Study-level background: CD4 naive and memory got three plates each, CD8 naive two, CD8 memory one. Study-level findings and limits: Several donors held 4.5% to 5% of naive CD4 clonotypes in common. Sampling used blood alone; tissue repertoires probably differ.

This clone was counted a single time. Its antigen is undetermined. CDR1 is MNHEY, CDR2 SMNVEV, per germline (reference sequence). The CDR3 covers 15 residues. Trimming took 7 bases from V and 4 from J; bases not matched to a gene: 8. Clones were read by immunoSEQ multiplex PCR, and TCRdb kept only the in-frame ones, dropping some. The table lists more than 550,000 clones, just under 75% of them singletons. Everyone who donated was a Caucasian adult who lived in Nashville, Tennessee. V is TRBV27 and J is TRBJ2-3; 10 nucleotides agree with TRBD1. The sequence was obtained from a woman aged 25 to 39 in good health. Sequencing used memory CD4+ T cells sorted from blood. Subset meaning: CD45RA-negative fraction. The CDR3 is CASTRRGQGPDTQYF. The CDR3 region has the DNA TGTGCCAGCACCAGGAGGGGACAGGGGCCAGATACGCAGTATTTT.